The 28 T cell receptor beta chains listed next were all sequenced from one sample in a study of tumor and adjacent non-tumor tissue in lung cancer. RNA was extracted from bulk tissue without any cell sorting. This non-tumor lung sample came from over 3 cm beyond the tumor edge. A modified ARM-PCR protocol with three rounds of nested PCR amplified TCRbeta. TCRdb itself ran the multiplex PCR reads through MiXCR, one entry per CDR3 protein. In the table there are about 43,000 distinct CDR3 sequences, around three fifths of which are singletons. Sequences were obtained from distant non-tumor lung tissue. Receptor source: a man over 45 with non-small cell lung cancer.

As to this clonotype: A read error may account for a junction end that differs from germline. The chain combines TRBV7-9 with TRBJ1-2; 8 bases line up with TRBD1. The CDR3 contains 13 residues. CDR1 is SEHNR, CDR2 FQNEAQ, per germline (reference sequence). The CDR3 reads CVSNLPSQGGNTF. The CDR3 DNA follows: TGTGTCAGCAACCTTCCATCACAGGGGGGAAATACCTTC.

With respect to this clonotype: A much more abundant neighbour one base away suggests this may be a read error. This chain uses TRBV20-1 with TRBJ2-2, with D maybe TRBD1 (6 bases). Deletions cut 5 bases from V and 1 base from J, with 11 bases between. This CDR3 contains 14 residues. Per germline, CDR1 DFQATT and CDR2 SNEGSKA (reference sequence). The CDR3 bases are TGCAGTGCTGGGGGACACCTGAACACCGGGGAGCTGTTTTTT. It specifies CSAGGHLNTGELFF.

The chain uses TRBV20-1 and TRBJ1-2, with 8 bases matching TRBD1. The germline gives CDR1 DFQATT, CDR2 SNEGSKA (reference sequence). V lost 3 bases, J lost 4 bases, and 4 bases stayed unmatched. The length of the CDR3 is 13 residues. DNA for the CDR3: TGCAGTGCTAGTAGACAGGGGATCTATGGCTACACCTTC. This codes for CSASRQGIYGYTF.

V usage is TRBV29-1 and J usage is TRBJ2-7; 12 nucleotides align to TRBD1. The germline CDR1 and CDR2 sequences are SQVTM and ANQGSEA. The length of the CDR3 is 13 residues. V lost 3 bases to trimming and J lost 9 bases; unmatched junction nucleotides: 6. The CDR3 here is CSVEGTGGRMQYF. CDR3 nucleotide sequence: TGCAGCGTTGAGGGGACAGGGGGCCGCATGCAGTACTTC.

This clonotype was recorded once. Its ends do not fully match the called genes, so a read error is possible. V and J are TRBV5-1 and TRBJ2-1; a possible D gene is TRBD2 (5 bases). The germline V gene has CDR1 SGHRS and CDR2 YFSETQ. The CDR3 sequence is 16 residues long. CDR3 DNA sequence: TGCGCCAGCAGCTCTTCTACGGGATCAGGCTACAATGAGGAGTTCTTC. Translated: CASSSSTGSGYNEEFF. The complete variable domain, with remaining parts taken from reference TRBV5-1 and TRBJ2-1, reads KAGVTQTPRYLIKTRGQQVTLSCSPISGHRSVSWYQQTPGQGLQFLFEYFSETQRNKGNFPGRFSGRQFSNSRSEMNVSTLELGDSALYLCASSSSTGSGYNEEFFGPGTRLTVL.

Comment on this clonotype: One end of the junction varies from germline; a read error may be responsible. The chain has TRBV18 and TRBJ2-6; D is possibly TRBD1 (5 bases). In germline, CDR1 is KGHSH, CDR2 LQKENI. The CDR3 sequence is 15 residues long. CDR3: CAGSPLTAGANVLTF. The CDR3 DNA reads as TGTGCCGGCTCACCACTGACAGCTGGGGCCAACGTCCTGACTTTC.

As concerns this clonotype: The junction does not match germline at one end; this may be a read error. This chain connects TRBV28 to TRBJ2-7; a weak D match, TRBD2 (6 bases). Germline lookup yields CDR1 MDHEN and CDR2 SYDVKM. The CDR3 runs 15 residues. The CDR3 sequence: CTSSWTRDSPYEQYF. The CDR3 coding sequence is TGTACCAGCAGCTGGACCCGGGACTCCCCCTACGAGCAGTACTTC. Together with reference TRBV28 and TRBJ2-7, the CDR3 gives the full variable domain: DVKVTQSSRYLVKRTGEKVFLECVQDMDHENMFWYRQDPGLGLRLIYFSYDVKMKEKGDIPEGYSVSREKKERFSLILESASTNQTSMYLCTSSWTRDSPYEQYFGPGTRLTVT.

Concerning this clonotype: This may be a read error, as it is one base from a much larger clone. The CDR3 loop reads CASSQKQGLRAFF. The CDR3 DNA reads TGTGCCAGCAGCCAGAAACAGGGTCTTAGAGCTTTCTTT. V usage is TRBV7-8 and J usage is TRBJ1-1, with a weak D call TRBD1 (6 bases). The ends were cut back, 5 bases at V and 10 bases at J, with 17 bases in the middle. The CDR3 is 13 amino acids. CDR1 and CDR2 from the germline V gene are SGHVS and FQNEAQ.

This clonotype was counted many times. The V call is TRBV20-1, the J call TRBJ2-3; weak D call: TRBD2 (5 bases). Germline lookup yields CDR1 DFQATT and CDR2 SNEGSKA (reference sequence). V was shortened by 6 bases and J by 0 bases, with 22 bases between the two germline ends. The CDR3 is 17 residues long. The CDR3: CSASSGESPASTDTQYF. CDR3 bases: TGCAGTGCCAGCTCCGGGGAGTCCCCAGCTAGCACAGATACGCAGTATTTT.

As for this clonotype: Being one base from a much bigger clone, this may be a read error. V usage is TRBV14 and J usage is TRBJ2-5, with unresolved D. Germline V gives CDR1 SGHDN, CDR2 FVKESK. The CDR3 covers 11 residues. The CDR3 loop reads CTSSQTETQYF. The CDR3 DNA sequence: TGTACCAGCAGCCAAACGGAGACCCAGTACTTC. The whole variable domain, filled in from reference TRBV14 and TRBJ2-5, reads EAGVTQFPSHSVIEKGQTVTLRCDPISGHDNLYWYRRVMGKEIKFLLHFVKESKQDESGMPNNRFLAERTGGTYSTLKVQPAELEDSGVYFCTSSQTETQYFGPGTRLLVL.

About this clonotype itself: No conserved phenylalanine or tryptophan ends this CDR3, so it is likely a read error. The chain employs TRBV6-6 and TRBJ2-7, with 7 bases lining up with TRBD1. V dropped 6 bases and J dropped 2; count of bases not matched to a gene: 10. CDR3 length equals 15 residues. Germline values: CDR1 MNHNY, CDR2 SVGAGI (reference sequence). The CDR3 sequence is CASSKSGDSTYEQYL. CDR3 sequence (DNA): TGTGCCAGCAGCAAATCAGGGGACAGTACCTACGAGCAGTACTTA.

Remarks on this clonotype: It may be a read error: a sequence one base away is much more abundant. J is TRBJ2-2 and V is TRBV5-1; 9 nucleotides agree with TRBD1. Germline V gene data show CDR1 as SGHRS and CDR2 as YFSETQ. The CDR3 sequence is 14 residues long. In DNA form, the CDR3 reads TGCGCCAGCGAGGACAGGGGTAACACCGGGGAGGTGTTTTTT. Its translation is CASEDRGNTGEVFF.

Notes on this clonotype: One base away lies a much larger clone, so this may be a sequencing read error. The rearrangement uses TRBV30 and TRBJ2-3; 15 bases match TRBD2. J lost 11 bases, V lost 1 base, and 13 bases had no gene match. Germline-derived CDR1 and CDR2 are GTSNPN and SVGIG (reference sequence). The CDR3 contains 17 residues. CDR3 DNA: TGTGCCTGGAGTGCCACGGGGACTAGCGGGGGGCGATATATGCAGTATTTT. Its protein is CAWSATGTSGGRYMQYF.

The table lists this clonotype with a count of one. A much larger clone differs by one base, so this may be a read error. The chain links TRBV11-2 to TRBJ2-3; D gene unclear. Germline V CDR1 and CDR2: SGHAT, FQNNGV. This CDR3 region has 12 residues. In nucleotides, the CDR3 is TGTGCCAGCAGCTTAGTTGGGGATACGGAGTATTTT. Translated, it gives CASSLVGDTEYF.

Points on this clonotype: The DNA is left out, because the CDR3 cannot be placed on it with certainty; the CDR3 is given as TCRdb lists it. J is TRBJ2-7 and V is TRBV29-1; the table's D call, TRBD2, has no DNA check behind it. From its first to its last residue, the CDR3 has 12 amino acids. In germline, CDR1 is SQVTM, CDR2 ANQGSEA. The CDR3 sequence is CSVGSGAHEQYF.

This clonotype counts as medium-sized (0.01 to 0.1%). CDR3 in amino acids: CASSEGSSYEQYF. The CDR3 nucleotides read TGCGCCAGCAGTGAAGGGTCTTCCTACGAGCAGTACTTC. The chain links TRBV10-1 to TRBJ2-7; D is ambiguous. This CDR3 has 13 amino acids. Germline CDR1 WNHNN, CDR2 SYGVQD (reference sequence). V gave up 3 bases and J gave up 1 base, with 7 bases separating them.

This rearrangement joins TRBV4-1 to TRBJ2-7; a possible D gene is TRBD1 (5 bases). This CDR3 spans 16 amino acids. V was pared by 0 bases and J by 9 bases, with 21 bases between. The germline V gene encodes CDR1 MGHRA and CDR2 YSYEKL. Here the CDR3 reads CASSQERAEAGLGQYF. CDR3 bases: TGCGCCAGCAGCCAAGAAAGGGCCGAGGCAGGGCTCGGGCAGTACTTC.

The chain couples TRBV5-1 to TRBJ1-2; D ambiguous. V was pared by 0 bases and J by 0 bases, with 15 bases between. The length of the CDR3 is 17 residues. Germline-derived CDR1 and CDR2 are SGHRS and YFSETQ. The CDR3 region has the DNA TGCGCCAGCAGCTTGGTCGGCAGGTGGAGTCCTAACTATGGCTACACCTTC. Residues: CASSLVGRWSPNYGYTF.

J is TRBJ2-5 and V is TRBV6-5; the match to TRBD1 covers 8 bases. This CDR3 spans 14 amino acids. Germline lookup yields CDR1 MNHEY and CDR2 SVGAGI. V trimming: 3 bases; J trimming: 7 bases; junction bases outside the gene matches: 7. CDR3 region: CASSYDRGSGTQYF. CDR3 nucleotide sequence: TGTGCCAGCAGTTATGACAGGGGTTCGGGGACCCAGTACTTC.

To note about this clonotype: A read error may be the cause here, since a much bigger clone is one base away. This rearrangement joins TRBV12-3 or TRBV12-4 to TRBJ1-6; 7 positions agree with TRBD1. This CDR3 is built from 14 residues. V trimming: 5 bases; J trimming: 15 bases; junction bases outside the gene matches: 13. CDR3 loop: CASSPGTDPGILHF. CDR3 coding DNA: TGTGCCAGCAGTCCCGGGACAGACCCTGGCATCCTCCACTTT.

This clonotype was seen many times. This CDR3 reads CASRRGQITGELFF. CDR3 DNA: TGTGCCAGCAGGCGCGGACAGATCACCGGGGAGCTGTTTTTT. The rearrangement uses TRBV6-6 and TRBJ2-2; D possibly corresponds to TRBD1 (6 bases). The CDR3 is made up of 14 amino acids. Trimming removed 6 bases from V and 4 bases from J, with 12 bases in between. CDR1 is MNHNY and CDR2 is SVGAGI in the germline V gene (reference sequence).

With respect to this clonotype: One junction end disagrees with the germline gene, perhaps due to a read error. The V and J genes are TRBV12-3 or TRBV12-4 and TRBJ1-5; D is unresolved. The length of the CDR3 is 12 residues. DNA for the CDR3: TGTACCAGCGGTTTCCCCGGACAGCCCCAGCATTTT. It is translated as CTSGFPGQPQHF.

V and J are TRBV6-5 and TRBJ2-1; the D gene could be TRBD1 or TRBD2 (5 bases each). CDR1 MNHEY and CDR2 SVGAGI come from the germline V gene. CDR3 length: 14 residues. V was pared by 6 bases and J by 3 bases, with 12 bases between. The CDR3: CASSGDGNYNEQFF. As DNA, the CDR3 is TGTGCCAGCAGCGGGGACGGAAACTACAATGAGCAGTTCTTC.

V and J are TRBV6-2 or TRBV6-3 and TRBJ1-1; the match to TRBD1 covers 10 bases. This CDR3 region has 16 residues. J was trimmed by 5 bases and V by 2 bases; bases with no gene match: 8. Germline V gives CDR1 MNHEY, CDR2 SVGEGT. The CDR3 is CASSYLLRTGGTEAFF. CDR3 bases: TGTGCCAGCAGTTACCTCCTCAGGACAGGGGGTACTGAAGCTTTCTTT.

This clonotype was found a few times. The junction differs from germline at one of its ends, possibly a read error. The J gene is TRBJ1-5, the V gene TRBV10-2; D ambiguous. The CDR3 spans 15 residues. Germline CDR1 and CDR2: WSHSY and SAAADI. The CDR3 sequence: CASSESTHSNQPQHF. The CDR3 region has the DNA TGTGCCAGCAGTGAGTCGACTCACAGCAATCAGCCCCAGCATTTT.

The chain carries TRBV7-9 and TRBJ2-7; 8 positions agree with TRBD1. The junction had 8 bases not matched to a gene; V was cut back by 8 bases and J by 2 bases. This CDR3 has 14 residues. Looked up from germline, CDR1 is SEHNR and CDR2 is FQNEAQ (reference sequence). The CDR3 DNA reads TGTGCCAGCTCGGGACAGGAGTTTCCCTACGAGCAGTACTTC. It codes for CASSGQEFPYEQYF.

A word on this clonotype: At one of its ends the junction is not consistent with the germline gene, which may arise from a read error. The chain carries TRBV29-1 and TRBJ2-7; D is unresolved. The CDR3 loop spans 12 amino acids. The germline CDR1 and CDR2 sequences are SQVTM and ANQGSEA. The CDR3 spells CSVEAQGYKQYF. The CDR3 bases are TGCAGCGTTGAAGCCCAAGGCTACAAGCAGTACTTC.

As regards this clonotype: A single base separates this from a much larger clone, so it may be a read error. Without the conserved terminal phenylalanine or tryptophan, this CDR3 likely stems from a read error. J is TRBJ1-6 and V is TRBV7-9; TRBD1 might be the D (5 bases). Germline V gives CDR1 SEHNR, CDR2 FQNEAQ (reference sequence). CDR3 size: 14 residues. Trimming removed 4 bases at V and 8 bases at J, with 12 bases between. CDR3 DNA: TGTGCCAGCAGCTCTGGGTTCAGGGATTCACCCCTCCACTTA. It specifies CASSSGFRDSPLHL.